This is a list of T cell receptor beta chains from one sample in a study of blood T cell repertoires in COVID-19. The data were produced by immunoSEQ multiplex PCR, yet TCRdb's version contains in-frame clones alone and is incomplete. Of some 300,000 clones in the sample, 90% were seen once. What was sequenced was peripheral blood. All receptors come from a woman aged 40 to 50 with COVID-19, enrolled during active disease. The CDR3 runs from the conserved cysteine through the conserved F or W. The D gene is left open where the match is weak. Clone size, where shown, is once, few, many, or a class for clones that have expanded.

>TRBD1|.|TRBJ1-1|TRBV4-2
TGTGCCAGCAGCCAAGGCCTCGCGACAGGGGATGCTGAAGCTTTCTTT
CASSQGLATGDAEAFF
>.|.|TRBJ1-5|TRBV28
TGTGCCAGCAGCAAATCGACAGGCAATCAGCCCCAGCATTTT
CASSKSTGNQPQHF
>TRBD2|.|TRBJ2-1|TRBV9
TGTGCCAGCAGCGCCGTAGCGGGGAGCTCCTACAATGAGCAGTTCTTC
CASSAVAGSSYNEQFF
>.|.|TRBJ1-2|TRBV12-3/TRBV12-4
TGTGCCAGCAGCCGACGCGGGGAGCCCACCTTC
CASSRRGEPTF
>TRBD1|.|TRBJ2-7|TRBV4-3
TGCGCCAGCAGCCAAGAAGGACAGGGGATCTACGAGCAGTACTTC
CASSQEGQGIYEQYF
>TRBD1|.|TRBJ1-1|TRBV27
TGTGCCAGCACCCCAGGGGGCGCCGGCACTGAAGCTTTCTTT
CASTPGGAGTEAFF
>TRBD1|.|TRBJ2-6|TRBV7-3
TGTGCCAGCAGTTGGGACAGCGAGCTCTCTGGGGCCAACGTCCTGACTTTC
CASSWDSELSGANVLTF
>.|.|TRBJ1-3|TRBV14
TGTGCCAGCAGCCTTGGGGCTGGGAACACCATATATTTT
CASSLGAGNTIYF
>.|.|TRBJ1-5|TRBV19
TGTGCCAGTAGTATAATTGCGGGCAATGGCAATCAGCCCCAGCATTTT
CASSIIAGNGNQPQHF
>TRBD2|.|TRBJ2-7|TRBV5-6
TGTGCCAGCAGCGGCGGGGGGCCGAACGAGCAGTACTTC
CASSGGGPNEQYF
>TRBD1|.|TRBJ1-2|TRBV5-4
TGTGCCAGCAGCTTGACTCCGGGACAGGGCCTCGGGACCTTC
CASSLTPGQGLGTF
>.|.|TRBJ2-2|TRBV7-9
TGTGCCAGCAGCACTGACAGTCCCGGGGAGCTGTTTTTT
CASSTDSPGELFF
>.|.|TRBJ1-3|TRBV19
TGTGCCAGTAGTACCACCGACAGATTAGGAAACACCATATATTTT
CASSTTDRLGNTIYF
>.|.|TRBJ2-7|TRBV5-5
TGTGCCAGCAGTTTATACTACGAGCAGTACTTC
CASSLYYEQYF
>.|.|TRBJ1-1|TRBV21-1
TGTGCCAGCAGCAAAGCGCCGACCTCACGCAGCGAGGGGAACACTGAAGCTTTCTTT
CASSKAPTSRSEGNTEAFF
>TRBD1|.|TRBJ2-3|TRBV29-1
TGCAGCGTCGGGACAGGGGCAGATACGCAGTATTTT
CSVGTGADTQYF
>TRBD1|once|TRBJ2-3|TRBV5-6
TGTGCCAGCAGCTTGGCACAGGGGGTGACAGATACGCAGTATTTT
CASSLAQGVTDTQYF
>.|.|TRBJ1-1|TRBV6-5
TGTGCCAGCAGCCCCCTCAGTAGCGCGAACACTGAAGCTTTCTTT
CASSPLSSANTEAFF
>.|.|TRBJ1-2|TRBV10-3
TGTGCCATCAGTGAGTCGTTTCTGGTAGAACTCTACACCTTC
CAISESFLVELYTF